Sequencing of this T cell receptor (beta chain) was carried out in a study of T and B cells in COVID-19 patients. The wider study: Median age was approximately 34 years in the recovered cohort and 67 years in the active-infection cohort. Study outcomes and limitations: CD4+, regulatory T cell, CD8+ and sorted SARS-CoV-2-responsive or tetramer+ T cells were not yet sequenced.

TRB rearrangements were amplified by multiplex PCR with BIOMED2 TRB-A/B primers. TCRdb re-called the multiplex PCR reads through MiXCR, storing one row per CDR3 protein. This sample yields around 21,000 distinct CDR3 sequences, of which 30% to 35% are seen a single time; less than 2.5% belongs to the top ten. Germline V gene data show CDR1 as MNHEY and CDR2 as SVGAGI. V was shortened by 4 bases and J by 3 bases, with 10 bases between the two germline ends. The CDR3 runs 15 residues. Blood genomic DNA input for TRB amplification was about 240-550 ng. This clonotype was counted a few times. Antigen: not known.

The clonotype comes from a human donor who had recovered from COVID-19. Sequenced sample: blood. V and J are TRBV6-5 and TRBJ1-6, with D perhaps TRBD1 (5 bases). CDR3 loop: CASSFGAYYNSPLHF. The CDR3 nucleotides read TGTGCCAGCAGTTTCGGGGCTTACTATAATTCACCCCTCCACTTT.